This T cell receptor (beta chain) originates from a study of T cells in Graves' hyperthyroidism and ophthalmopathy. The study's findings and limits: Blood also carried most thyroid clonotypes expanded above 0.001. Ophthalmopathy cases were set apart from stable hyperthyroidism by a 13 V-J model.

Participants, patients aged 18 to 65, had newly diagnosed hyperthyroidism with a duration under 2 months. This CDR3 spans 16 amino acids. CDR1 and CDR2 (germline): MDHEN, SYDVKM. The V end lost 1 base, the J end lost 1 base, and 14 bases lay between the germline ends. This clonotype has just one count. What it binds is unknown. Researchers took RNA transcripts and amplified the TCR beta CDR3 regions from them. Carried out on the TCR CDR3, a first-round RT-PCR used the HTBI primer set. TCRdb re-analysed the multiplex PCR reads in MiXCR, keeping a single row per CDR3 protein. The sample has around 420,000 distinct CDR3 sequences, around a sixth seen once.

The V call is TRBV28, the J call TRBJ2-7; D might be TRBD2 (6 bases). This sequence originates from a woman aged 18 to 35 with Graves' hyperthyroidism. The source material was blood. The CDR3 nucleotides read TGTGCCAGCAGTTTATATGATCTAGCGCGGTCCTACGAGCAGTACTTC. Protein sequence: CASSLYDLARSYEQYF.